The 9 T cell receptor beta chains presented below share a single source sample, sequenced in a study of blood T cells in healthy people across ages. With a J-beta primer mix and a sample-barcoded 5' primer, a second PCR ran roughly 6 to 12 cycles. MiXCR was run by TCRdb on the 5' RACE reads, yielding one entry per CDR3 protein. The sample has about 730,000 distinct CDR3 sequences, approximately 39% seen once; the top ten hold 20% to 25%. The sequencing sample was made of blood. Every receptor here comes from a woman between 55 and 75 years old in good health.

This clonotype was seen ten or more times. The chain couples TRBV29-1 to TRBJ2-3, with unresolved D. The CDR3 has 12 amino acids. Trimming took 3 bases from V and 6 from J, leaving 10 bases between them. Germline V gives CDR1 SQVTM, CDR2 ANQGSEA. The CDR3 nucleotides read TGCAGCGTTGAGCTGATAACGGATACGCAGTATTTT. Residues: CSVELITDTQYF.

The chain recombines TRBV9 with TRBJ2-3; maybe TRBD2 (7 bases). The germline V and J ends were trimmed by 0 bases and 5 bases, with 13 bases remaining between them. In germline, CDR1 is SGDLS, CDR2 YYNGEE. This CDR3 has 15 residues. CDR3 sequence reads: CASSVAGGSKDTQYF. The CDR3 DNA is TGTGCCAGCAGCGTAGCGGGGGGCTCTAAAGATACGCAGTATTTT.

This clonotype was counted only a few times. The chain uses TRBV5-1 and TRBJ2-3, with 8 bases aligning to TRBD2. The CDR3 has 19 amino acids. In germline, CDR1 is SGHRS, CDR2 YFSETQ. V trimming: 0 bases; J trimming: 0 bases; junction bases outside the gene matches: 12. CDR3: CASSLDGSPGLVSTDTQYF. CDR3 coding DNA: TGCGCCAGCAGCTTGGACGGGTCGCCGGGACTAGTTAGCACAGATACGCAGTATTTT.

The table lists this clonotype with a count of one. The chain couples TRBV25-1 to TRBJ1-4; D call uncertain. V was pared by 5 bases and J by 0 bases, with 16 bases between. CDR1 is MGHDK and CDR2 is SYGVNS in the germline V gene. This CDR3 has 17 amino acids. This CDR3 reads CASSTGREAATNEKLFF. The CDR3 DNA is TGTGCCAGCAGTACCGGGAGGGAGGCAGCAACTAATGAAAAACTGTTTTTT.

About this clonotype: At one end, the junction sequence differs from germline, possibly due to a read error. J is TRBJ2-3 and V is TRBV12-3 or TRBV12-4; D uncertain. This CDR3 has 14 amino acids. The CDR3 sequence is CVSSLSPERDTQYF. CDR3 nucleotides: TGTGTCAGCAGTTTGAGTCCGGAAAGGGATACGCAGTATTTT.

The chain employs TRBV12-3 or TRBV12-4 and TRBJ2-7; D is uncertain. V was shortened by 3 bases and J by 5 bases, with 8 bases between the two germline ends. CDR3 length equals 12 residues. CDR3 nucleotides: TGTGCCAGCAGTTTCTGGTCCGACGAGCAGTACTTC. It translates to CASSFWSDEQYF.

This clonotype was found a few times. V is TRBV12-3 or TRBV12-4 and J is TRBJ2-7; possible D gene TRBD2, 6 bases. V lost 7 bases and J 1 base, leaving 14 bases between the germline ends. The CDR3 covers 14 residues. The CDR3 nucleotides read TGTGCCAGCAACCCTGGGGGGATTTCCTACGAGCAGTACTTC. Protein product: CASNPGGISYEQYF.

This clonotype was picked up a small number of times. This chain links TRBV20-1 with TRBJ1-1; 9 nucleotides agree with TRBD1. The CDR3 consists of 14 residues. The germline V gene encodes CDR1 DFQATT and CDR2 SNEGSKA (reference sequence). V trimming: 4 bases; J trimming: 2 bases; junction bases outside the gene matches: 5. This CDR3 reads CSAKTDRGNTEAFF. CDR3 DNA: TGCAGTGCTAAAACGGACAGGGGTAACACTGAAGCTTTCTTT.

The chain links TRBV6-2 or TRBV6-3 to TRBJ2-1; tentatively, D is TRBD2 (5 bases). CDR3 length equals 12 residues. Trimming left V 7 bases short and J 10 bases short, with 14 bases between. The germline V gene has CDR1 MNHEY and CDR2 SVGEGT. This CDR3 is CASTNGGGEQFF. Written as DNA, the CDR3 is TGTGCCAGCACCAACGGAGGCGGAGAGCAGTTCTTC.